This record concerns one TCR beta chain sequence. This clonotype was found many times. Its antigen is still unknown. Per-nucleotide qualities are absent, and no much larger clonotype sits a single base away. This sample is drawn from a study of molecular identifiers for immune sequencing clone quantification (dated by TCRdb to the late 2010s). Background on the whole study: For a replicate experiment, the RNA from either 20,000 or 100,000 naive CD8 T cells was divided into five aliquots, and four of those aliquots went on to sequencing. This methods study benchmarked molecular-identifier clustering-based TCR repertoire sequencing (MIDCIRS) and TCR RNA copy counting, using CD8 T cells to do so. Broader findings and caveats from the paper: When barcode sub-clustering was not used, chimeric consensus sequences inflated TCR diversity, with chimeras reaching as high as 47%. Highly expanded clone sizes could be underestimated because identical TCR molecules may share a barcode. Spiked-in Jurkat TCR RNA (around eleven copies' worth), which is not part of the donor repertoire, was contained in the naive libraries. A single cell's worth of spiked-in Jurkat TCR RNA was reported detectable even among under 1.1 million naive CD8 T cells. Modeling indicated about 3 TCR RNA copies recovered per cell, compared with 9 to 10 by digital PCR, which implies a capture efficiency of 25% to 35%. In CMV-specific effector cells, clones with more than 20 RNA copies accounted for over 97% of molecules, whereas in naive cells such clones accounted for under 1%.

Libraries of naive CD8 T cells were built from anywhere between roughly 17,000 and 1,100,000 sorted cells, with 10%, 30% or 50% of the purified RNA used. On a BD FACSAria II, naive CD8 T cells were FACS-sorted as CD8+CD4-CCR7+CD45RA+ and collected into RLT Plus buffer. Around 11 TCR copies' worth of Jurkat RNA were spiked into roughly 19,000-1,000,000 naive CD8 T cell samples to test detection sensitivity. CD8 T cells were enriched with RosetteSep CD8+ T Cell Enrichment Cocktail and Ficoll-Paque, followed by ACK red cell lysis. The library was produced with PCR. TCRdb lists the instrument as Illumina HiSeq 4000. Bulk TCR libraries were generated as previously described, with the TCR primers listed in Table S5 used. Purification of total RNA was performed with the Qiagen AllPrep DNA/RNA kit. Before any analysis, reads coming from multiple sequencing runs of the same library were combined into one pool. The paper's data handling went like this. Reads were retained only if their TCR constant sequence matched exactly, and those retained reads were trimmed to 150 nt and grouped according to their 12-nt molecular barcodes. Reads inside each barcode group were sub-clustered using a 15% Levenshtein threshold, and a quality-weighted consensus sequence was constructed for each RNA molecule. Non-functional sequences were discarded, and so were lower-count sequences lying one edit away from another sequence. Based on a fit of two negative binomial distributions, barcode sub-clusters having less than 20% of the maximum read count were discarded. Starting from the raw public reads, TCRdb applied fastp trimming at Q25, assembled clones with MiXCR and retained in-frame beta chains. Identical CDR3 proteins give one entry, which carries the most common genes and DNA. V and J calls and clone size were set by TCRdb, not the authors. For this sample the table gives about 23,000 distinct CDR3 sequences, of which 17% were detected only once. Roughly 1% of the sample is taken by the ten largest.

The CDR3, cysteine through phenylalanine, is 15 amino acids long. The only DNA kept is the CDR3, 45 bases in frame from the first base. Clipping removes 5 bases from V and 3 bases from J, with 9 as the unmatched junction base count. CDR1 and CDR2 (SGHVS, FNYEAQ) derive from the germline V gene. This clonotype was sampled from a human donor in good health. Some libraries in this study had Jurkat cell RNA spiked in. The specimen was naive CD8+ T cells from blood, with Jurkat cell RNA spiked in. This specimen's cell subset or site label, interpreted: FACS-sorted CD8+CD4-CCR7+CD45RA+ naive T cells. The chain links TRBV7-6 with TRBJ2-5, and 7 bases in between align with TRBD2. The DNA reads as follows: TGTGCCAGCAGCCTGGGGGGAGGGAAGAAAGAGACCCAGTACTTC. Translated, it gives CASSLGGGKKETQYF. Supplemented by the reference TRBV7-6 and TRBJ2-5 proteins around the CDR3, the complete variable domain is GAGVSQSPRYKVTKRGQDVALRCDPISGHVSLYWYRQALGQGPEFLTYFNYEAQQDKSGLPNDRFSAERPEGSISTLTIQRTEQRDSAMYRCASSLGGGKKETQYFGPGTRLLVL.